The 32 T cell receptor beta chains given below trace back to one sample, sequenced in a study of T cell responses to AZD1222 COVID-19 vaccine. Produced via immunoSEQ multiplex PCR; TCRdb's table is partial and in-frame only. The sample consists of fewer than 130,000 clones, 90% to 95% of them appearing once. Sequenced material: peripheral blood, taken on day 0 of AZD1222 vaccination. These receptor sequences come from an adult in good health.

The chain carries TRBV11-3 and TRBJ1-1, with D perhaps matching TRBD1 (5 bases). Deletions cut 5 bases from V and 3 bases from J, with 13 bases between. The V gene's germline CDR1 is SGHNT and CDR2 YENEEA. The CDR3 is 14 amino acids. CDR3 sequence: CASSPNRQYTEAFF. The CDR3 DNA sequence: TGTGCCAGCAGCCCCAACAGGCAATACACTGAAGCTTTCTTT.

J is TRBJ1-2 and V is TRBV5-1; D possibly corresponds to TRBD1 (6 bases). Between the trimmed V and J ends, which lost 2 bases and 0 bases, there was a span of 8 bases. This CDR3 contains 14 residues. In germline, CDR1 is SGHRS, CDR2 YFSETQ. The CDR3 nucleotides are TGCGCCAGCAGCTTACAGGGTGCTAACTATGGCTACACCTTC. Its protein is CASSLQGANYGYTF.

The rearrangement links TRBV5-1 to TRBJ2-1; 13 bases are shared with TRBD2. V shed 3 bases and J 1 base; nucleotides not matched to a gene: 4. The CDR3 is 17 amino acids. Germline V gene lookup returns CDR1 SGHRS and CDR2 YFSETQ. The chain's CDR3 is CASSYGLAGASYNEQFF. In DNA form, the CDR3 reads TGCGCCAGCAGCTACGGACTAGCGGGAGCGTCCTACAATGAGCAGTTCTTC.

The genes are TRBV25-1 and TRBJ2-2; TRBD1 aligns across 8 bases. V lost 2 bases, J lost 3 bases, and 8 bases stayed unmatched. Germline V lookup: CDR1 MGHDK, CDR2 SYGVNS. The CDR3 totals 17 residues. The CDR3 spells CASSELWTGIDTGELFF. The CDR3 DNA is TGTGCCAGCAGTGAACTCTGGACAGGGATAGACACCGGGGAGCTGTTTTTT.

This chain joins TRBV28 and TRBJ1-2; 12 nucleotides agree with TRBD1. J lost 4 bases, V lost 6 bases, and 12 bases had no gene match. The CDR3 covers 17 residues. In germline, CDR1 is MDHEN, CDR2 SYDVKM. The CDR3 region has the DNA TGTGCCAGCAGGAATCCGGGACAGGGGGCGTTTAGCTATGGCTACACCTTC. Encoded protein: CASRNPGQGAFSYGYTF.

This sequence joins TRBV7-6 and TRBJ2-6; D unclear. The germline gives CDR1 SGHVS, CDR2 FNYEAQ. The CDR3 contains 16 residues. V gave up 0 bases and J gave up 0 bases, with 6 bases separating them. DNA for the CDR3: TGTGCCAGCAGCTTAGCGATGAACTCTGGGGCCAACGTCCTGACTTTC. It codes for CASSLAMNSGANVLTF.

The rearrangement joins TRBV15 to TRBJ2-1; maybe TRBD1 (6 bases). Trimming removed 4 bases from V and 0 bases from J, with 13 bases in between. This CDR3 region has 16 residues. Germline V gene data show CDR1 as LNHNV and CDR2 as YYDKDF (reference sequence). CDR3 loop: CATSIYRDPSYNEQFF. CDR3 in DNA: TGTGCCACCAGCATTTACAGGGATCCCTCCTACAATGAGCAGTTCTTC.

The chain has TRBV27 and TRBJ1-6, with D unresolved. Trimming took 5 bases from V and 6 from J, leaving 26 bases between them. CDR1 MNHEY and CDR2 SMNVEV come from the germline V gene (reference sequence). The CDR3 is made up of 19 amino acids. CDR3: CASSLKSPFAGLSNSPLHF. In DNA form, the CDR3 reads TGTGCCAGCAGTCTAAAATCCCCCTTCGCAGGATTGAGTAATTCACCCCTCCACTTT.

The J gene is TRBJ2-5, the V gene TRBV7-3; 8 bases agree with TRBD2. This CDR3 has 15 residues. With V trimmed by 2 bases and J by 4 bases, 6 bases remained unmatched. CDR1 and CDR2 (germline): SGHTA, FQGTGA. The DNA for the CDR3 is TGTGCCAGCAGCTTAGGGTGGCTAGCGGGAGAGACCCAGTACTTC. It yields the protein CASSLGWLAGETQYF.

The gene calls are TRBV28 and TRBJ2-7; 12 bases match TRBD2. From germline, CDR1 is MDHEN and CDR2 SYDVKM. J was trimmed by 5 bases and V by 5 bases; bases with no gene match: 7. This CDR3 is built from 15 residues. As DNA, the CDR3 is TGTGCCAGCAGTGCCGGACTAGCGGGAATCGACGAGCAGTACTTC. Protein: CASSAGLAGIDEQYF.

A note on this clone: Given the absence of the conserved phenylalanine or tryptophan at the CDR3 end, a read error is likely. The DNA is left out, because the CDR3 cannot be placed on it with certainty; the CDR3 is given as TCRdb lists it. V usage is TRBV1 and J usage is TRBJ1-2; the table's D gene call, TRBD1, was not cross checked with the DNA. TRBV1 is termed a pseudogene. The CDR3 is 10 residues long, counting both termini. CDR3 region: CTSRAGQVWI.

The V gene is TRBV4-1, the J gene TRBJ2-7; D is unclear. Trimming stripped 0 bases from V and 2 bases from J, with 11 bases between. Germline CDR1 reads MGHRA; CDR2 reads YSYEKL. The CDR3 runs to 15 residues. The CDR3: CASSQDPYSTYEQYF. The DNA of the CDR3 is TGCGCCAGCAGCCAAGACCCCTATTCAACCTACGAGCAGTACTTC.

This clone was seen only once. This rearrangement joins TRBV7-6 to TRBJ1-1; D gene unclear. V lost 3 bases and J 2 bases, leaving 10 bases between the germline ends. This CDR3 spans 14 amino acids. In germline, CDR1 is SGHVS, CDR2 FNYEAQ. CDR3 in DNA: TGTGCCAGCAGCTTCTCGTTGAGAAACACTGAAGCTTTCTTT. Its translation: CASSFSLRNTEAFF.

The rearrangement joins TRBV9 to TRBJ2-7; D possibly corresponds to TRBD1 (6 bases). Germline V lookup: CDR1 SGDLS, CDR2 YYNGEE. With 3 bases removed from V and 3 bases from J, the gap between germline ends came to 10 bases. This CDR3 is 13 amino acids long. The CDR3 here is CASSGDNNYEQYF. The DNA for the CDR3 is TGTGCCAGCAGCGGGGACAACAACTACGAGCAGTACTTC.

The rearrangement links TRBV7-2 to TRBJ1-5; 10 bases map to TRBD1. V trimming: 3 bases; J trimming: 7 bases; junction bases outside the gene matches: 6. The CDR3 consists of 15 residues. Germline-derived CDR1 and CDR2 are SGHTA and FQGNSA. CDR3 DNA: TGTGCCAGCAGCTTCGGACAGGGGGGGAGACAGCCCCAGCATTTT. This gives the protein CASSFGQGGRQPQHF.

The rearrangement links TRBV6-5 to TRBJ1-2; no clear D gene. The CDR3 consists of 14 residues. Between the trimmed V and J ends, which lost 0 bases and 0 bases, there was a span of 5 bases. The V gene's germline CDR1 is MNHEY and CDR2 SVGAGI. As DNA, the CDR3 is TGTGCCAGCAGTTACTCGGCAGCTAACTATGGCTACACCTTC. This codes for CASSYSAANYGYTF.

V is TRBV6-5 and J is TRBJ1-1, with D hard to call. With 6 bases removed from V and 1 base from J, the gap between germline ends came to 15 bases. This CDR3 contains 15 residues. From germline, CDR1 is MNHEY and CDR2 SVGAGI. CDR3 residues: CASRRVGTSNTEAFF. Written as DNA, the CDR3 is TGTGCCAGCAGACGAGTGGGCACCTCGAACACTGAAGCTTTCTTT.

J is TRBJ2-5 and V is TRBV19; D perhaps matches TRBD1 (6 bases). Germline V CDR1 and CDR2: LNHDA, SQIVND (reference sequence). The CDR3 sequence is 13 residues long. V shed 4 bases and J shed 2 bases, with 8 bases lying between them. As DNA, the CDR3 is TGTGCCAGTAGTACAGGGGTGCAAGAGACCCAGTACTTC. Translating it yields CASSTGVQETQYF.

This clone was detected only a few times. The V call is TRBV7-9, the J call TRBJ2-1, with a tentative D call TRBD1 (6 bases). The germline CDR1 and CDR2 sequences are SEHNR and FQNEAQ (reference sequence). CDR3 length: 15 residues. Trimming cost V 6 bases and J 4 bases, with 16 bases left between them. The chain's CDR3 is CASSIRDTSYNEQFF. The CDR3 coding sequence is TGTGCCAGCAGTATTCGGGACACATCTTACAATGAGCAGTTCTTC.

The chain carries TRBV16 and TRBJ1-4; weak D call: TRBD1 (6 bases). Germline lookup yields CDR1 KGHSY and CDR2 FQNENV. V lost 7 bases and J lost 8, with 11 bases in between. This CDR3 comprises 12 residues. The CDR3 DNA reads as TGTGCCAGCACCCAGGGGAACGAAAAACTGTTTTTT. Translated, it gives CASTQGNEKLFF.

The CDR3 loop reads CASSQEAGVTEAFF. The CDR3, as DNA: TGTGCCAGCAGCCAAGAAGCAGGGGTCACTGAAGCTTTCTTT. The chain uses TRBV14 and TRBJ1-1, with D possibly being TRBD1 (6 bases). V lost 0 bases and J 4 bases, leaving 9 bases between the germline ends. CDR1 is SGHDN and CDR2 is FVKESK in the germline V gene. This CDR3 has 14 amino acids.

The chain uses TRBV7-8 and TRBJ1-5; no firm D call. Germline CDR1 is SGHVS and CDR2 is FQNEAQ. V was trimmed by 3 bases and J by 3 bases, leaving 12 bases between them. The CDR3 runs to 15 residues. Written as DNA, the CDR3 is TGTGCCAGCAGCTTTCGACCGTTTACCAATCAGCCCCAGCATTTT. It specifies CASSFRPFTNQPQHF.

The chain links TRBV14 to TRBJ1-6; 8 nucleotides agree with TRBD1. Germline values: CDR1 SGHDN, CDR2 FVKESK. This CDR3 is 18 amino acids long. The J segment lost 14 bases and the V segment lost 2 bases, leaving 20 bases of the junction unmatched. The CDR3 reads CASSQPSHGAGQAQSLHF. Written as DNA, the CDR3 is TGTGCCAGCAGCCAACCTTCTCATGGAGCGGGACAGGCCCAATCCCTCCACTTT.

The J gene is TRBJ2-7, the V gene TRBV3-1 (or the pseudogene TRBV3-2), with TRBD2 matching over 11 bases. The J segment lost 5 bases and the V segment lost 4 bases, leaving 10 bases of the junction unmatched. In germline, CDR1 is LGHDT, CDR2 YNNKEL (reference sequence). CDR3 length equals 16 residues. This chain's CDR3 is CASSRRLAGTIHEQYF. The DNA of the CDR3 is TGTGCCAGCAGCCGACGACTAGCGGGAACTATCCACGAGCAGTACTTC.

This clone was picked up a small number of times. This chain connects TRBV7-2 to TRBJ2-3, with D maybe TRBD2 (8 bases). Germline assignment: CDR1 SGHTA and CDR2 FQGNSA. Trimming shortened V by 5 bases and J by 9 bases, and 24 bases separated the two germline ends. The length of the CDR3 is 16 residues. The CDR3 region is CASSISGTEKLATQYF. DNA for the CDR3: TGTGCCAGCAGCATTAGCGGGACAGAAAAATTAGCGACGCAGTATTTT. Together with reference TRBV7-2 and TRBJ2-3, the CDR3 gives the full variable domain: GAGVSQSPSNKVTEKGKDVELRCDPISGHTALYWYRQSLGQGLEFLIYFQGNSAPDKSGLPSDRFSAERTGGSVSTLTIQRTQQEDSAVYLCASSISGTEKLATQYFGPGTRLTVL.

This CDR3 is CASSAGVMSQPQHF. The CDR3 nucleotides read TGTGCCAGCAGCGCAGGGGTTATGAGTCAGCCCCAGCATTTT. The chain recombines TRBV5-6 with TRBJ1-5; perhaps TRBD1 as D (6 bases). This CDR3 contains 14 residues. The V gene lost 4 bases and the J gene lost 6 bases, with 14 bases spanning the gap. From germline, CDR1 is SGHDT and CDR2 YYEEEE. Full variable domain (remainder filled in from reference TRBV5-6 and TRBJ1-5): DAGVTQSPTHLIKTRGQQVTLRCSPKSGHDTVSWYQQALGQGPQFIFQYYEEEERQRGNFPDRFSGHQFPNYSSELNVNALLLGDSALYLCASSAGVMSQPQHFGDGTRLSIL.

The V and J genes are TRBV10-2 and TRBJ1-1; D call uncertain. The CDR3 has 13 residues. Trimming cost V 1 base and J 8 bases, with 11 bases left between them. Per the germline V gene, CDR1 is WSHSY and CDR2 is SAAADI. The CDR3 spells CASSEFLTQEAFF. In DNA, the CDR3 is TGCGCCAGCAGTGAGTTCTTAACGCAAGAAGCTTTCTTT.

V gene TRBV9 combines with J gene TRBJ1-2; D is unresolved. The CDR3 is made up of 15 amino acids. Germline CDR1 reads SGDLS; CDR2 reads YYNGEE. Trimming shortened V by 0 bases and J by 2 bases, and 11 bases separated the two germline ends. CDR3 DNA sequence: TGTGCCAGCAGCGTAGCATCCAACAGAAACTATGGCTACACCTTC. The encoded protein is CASSVASNRNYGYTF.

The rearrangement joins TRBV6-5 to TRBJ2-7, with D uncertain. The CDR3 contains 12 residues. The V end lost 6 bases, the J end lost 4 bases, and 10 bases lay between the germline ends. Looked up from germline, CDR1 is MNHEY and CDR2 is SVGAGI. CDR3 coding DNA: TGTGCCAGCAGCGACGAAGGGTACGAGCAGTACTTC. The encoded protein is CASSDEGYEQYF.

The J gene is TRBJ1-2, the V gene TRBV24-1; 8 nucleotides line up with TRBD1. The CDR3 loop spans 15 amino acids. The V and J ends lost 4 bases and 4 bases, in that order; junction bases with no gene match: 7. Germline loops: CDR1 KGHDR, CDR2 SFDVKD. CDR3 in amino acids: CATSDSRGPSYGYTF. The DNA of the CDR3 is TGTGCCACCAGTGACAGCAGGGGGCCCAGCTATGGCTACACCTTC.

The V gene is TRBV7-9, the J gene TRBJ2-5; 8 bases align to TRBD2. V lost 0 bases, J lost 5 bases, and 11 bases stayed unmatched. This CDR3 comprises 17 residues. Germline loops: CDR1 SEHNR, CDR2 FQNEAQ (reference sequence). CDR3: CASSLAESSGLWETQYF. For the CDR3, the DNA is TGTGCCAGCAGCTTAGCGGAGTCTAGCGGGCTTTGGGAGACCCAGTACTTC.

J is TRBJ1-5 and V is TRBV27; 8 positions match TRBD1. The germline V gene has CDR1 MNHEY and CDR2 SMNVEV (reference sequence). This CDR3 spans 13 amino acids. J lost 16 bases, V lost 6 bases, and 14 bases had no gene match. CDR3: CASRTTGQVRIHF. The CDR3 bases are TGTGCCAGCAGGACAACGGGACAGGTCCGGATACATTTT.